Listed below are T cell receptor beta chains from one sample, sequenced in a study of blood T cell repertoires in COVID-19. TCRdb's copy holds only in-frame clones and misses some; the assay was immunoSEQ multiplex PCR. Here the sample spans about 91,000 clones, 76% being singletons. The source material was peripheral blood. These TCRs come from a man in his sixties or seventies with acute or convalescent COVID-19. The CDR3 runs from the conserved cysteine through the conserved F or W. Each record gives: V gene, clone size, D gene, J gene, CDR3 DNA, CDR3 protein. A D gene is named only where the DNA matches it firmly. The size field is filled for only some rows; it gives once, few, many or a size class.

>TRBV7-9|NA|TRBD1|TRBJ1-5
TGTGCCAGCAGCCCGTACCCAACAGGGGGCAGTCAGCCCCAGCATTTT
CASSPYPTGGSQPQHF
>TRBV2|few|TRBD1|TRBJ1-5
TGTGCCAGCAACCCACAGGGGGATCAGCCCCAGCATTTT
CASNPQGDQPQHF
>TRBV6-5|once|NA|TRBJ1-5
TGTGCCAGCACGTTAGAGGGTAGAAGCAATCAGCCCCAGCATTTT
CASTLEGRSNQPQHF
>TRBV5-4|NA|NA|TRBJ1-4
TGTGCCAGCAGCCCGCGTACAGGTGCAGATGAAAAACTGTTTTTT
CASSPRTGADEKLFF
>TRBV6-5|NA|NA|TRBJ1-2
TGTGCCAGCAGATATAGCCCGCTTCCTAACTATGGCTACACCTTC
CASRYSPLPNYGYTF
>TRBV30|few|NA|TRBJ1-1
TGTGCCTGGAGTGTAACAGGGTTTGGGAACACTGAAGCTTTCTTT
CAWSVTGFGNTEAFF
>TRBV19|many|NA|TRBJ1-5
TGTGCCACCAGGGGCAGCAATCAGCCCCAGCATTTT
CATRGSNQPQHF
>TRBV12-5|NA|TRBD1|TRBJ2-1
TGTGCTAGTGGTCAATACTCCGGGACAGGGTTCTACAATGAGCAGTTCTTC
CASGQYSGTGFYNEQFF
>TRBV11-2|NA|TRBD2|TRBJ2-7
TGTGCCAGCAGCTTTACTAGCGGGAGTCCCTACGAGCAGTACTTC
CASSFTSGSPYEQYF
>TRBV7-6|NA|TRBD1|TRBJ1-1
TGTGCCAGCAGCCTCTCCCCTGACAGGGGGCTTTTGACTGAAGCTTTCTTT
CASSLSPDRGLLTEAFF
>TRBV21-1|once|NA|TRBJ2-2
TGTGCCAGCAGCAAAGGGCTCTGGGACAGGGGTTTCTCCGGGGAGCTGTTTTTT
CASSKGLWDRGFSGELFF
>TRBV10-3|NA|TRBD1|TRBJ2-7
TGTGCCATCAATCCGGGACAGGGGGCTGGGGAGCAGTACTTC
CAINPGQGAGEQYF
>TRBV6-2/TRBV6-3|NA|NA|TRBJ1-2
TGTGCCAGCAGTTATTACGGCCAGGGTGGCTACACCTTC
CASSYYGQGGYTF
>TRBV12-2|NA|NA|TRBJ1-6
TGTGCAAGTCGATTCCGGGGTTCTTGGTCACCCCTCCACTTT
CASRFRGSWSPLHF
>TRBV29-1|NA|TRBD1|TRBJ2-2
TGCAGCGCTGAGGACAGGGTCTCGCGAACCGGGGAGCTGTTTTTT
CSAEDRVSRTGELFF
>TRBV7-9|NA|TRBD1|TRBJ1-1
TGTGCCAGCAGCCCAGGACAGGGGAATAGGAACACTGAAGCTTTCTTT
CASSPGQGNRNTEAFF
>TRBV19|NA|TRBD1|TRBJ1-5
TGTGCCAGTAACTGGGACAGTAATAGCAATCAGCCCCAGCATTTT
CASNWDSNSNQPQHF
>TRBV5-1|medium-sized|TRBD1|TRBJ2-1
TGCGCCAGCAGCTTGGGGGACAGTTATAATGAGCAGTTCTTC
CASSLGDSYNEQFF
>TRBV24-1|NA|NA|TRBJ2-1
TGTGCCACCAGTGATAGGACAGCCCAGTATGAGCAGTTCTTC
CATSDRTAQYEQFF
>TRBV24-1|NA|TRBD1|TRBJ1-5
TGTGCCACCGGAGTCCAGGGGGCCAACAATCAGCCCCAGCATTTT
CATGVQGANNQPQHF
>TRBV6-5|NA|TRBD1|TRBJ2-7
TGTGCCAGCAGCAGGGGGACGGTTCTAAACCAGCAGTACTTC
CASSRGTVLNQQYF
>TRBV13|NA|NA|TRBJ1-4
TGTGCCAGCAGCGCTCAGGGTAGGTCGGATGAAAAACTGTTTTTT
CASSAQGRSDEKLFF
>TRBV24-1|NA|TRBD1|TRBJ2-6
TGTGCCACCAGTGGAAAAGCCGGACAGGGGTCTGGGGCCAACGTCCTGACTTTC
CATSGKAGQGSGANVLTF
>TRBV18|few|NA|TRBJ1-5
TGTGCCAGCTCCCTTGCGGATAGCAATCAGCCCCAGCATTTT
CASSLADSNQPQHF